This T cell receptor (beta chain) was observed in a study of tumor-infiltrating lymphocytes in primary liver carcinoma (dated by TCRdb to 2016 to 2017). About the study as a whole: Hepatocellular carcinoma (four) or combined HCC and intrahepatic cholangiocarcinoma (one) was present in the five patients, who were three men and two women aged 30 to 69 years. To link TCRbeta repertoire diversity to the local molecular phenotype, the 20 to 30 tumor region samples were profiled with Agilent mRNA microarrays. TCRbeta repertoire sequencing covered roughly 35 specimens from 5 patients: around 25 tumor regions, 5 adjacent noncancerous liver tissues and 5 peripheral blood samples. Technical replicate repertoires showed high reproducibility, with mean shared-clone rates near 0.89 and correlation coefficients above 0.98. TCRbeta repertoire sequencing, expression microarrays and whole-exome sequencing were combined in the study across five regions of each liver tumor, with adjacent normal tissue and blood also included. The tumors of the five patients were staged as T1-T3 N0M0, with maximum diameters ranging from roughly 4 to 11 cm. Each sample produced roughly 3.65 to 7.13 million productive TCRbeta reads, and read depth showed no significant difference between tissue types. Findings and caveats that apply to the study as a whole: Repertoire overlap was higher between tumor regions (mean around 35%) than tumor-adjacent (approximately 17%) or tumor-blood (14%) pairs, consistent with antigen-driven expansion. The study included only 4 to 6 patients, and the authors note findings should be validated in a larger study. Bulk unsorted samples precluded comparing CD4+ and CD8+ T cell repertoires. Only the TCR beta chain was sequenced, so true repertoire diversity is likely underestimated because unpaired alpha chains were not captured. Only about 8-25% of top clones were present in all five regions of a tumor, suggesting spatial heterogeneity of tumor-infiltrating T cells. A significantly larger repertoire fraction was made up by the top 250 clones in tumors than in blood (p = 0.039).

Starting from roughly 500 ng total RNA, TCRbeta-specific cDNA was produced by reverse transcription with a constant-region primer and ProtoScript II reverse transcriptase. Three nested multiplex PCR rounds, following a slightly modified ARM-PCR procedure, were used to build the TCRbeta libraries. Sample barcodes and Illumina adapters were added in a final 25-cycle PCR using Deep VentR polymerase. Before sequencing, amplicons between 200 and 500 bp were purified from gel using a QIAquick gel extraction kit. The TCRbeta amplicons were sequenced with 250-bp paired-end reads on an Illumina HiSeq 2500. As for the authors' bioinformatics: Quality trimming of reads was performed with Trimmomatic v0.33, and paired reads were merged with FLASH v1.2.11 so that full CDR3 sequences could be recovered. V, D and J germline segments were assigned to the rearranged TCRbeta sequences by MiGEC v1.2.1b. VDJtools v1.0.0 computed clonotype statistics and Shannon-Wiener diversity indices. Except for diversity analysis, only the 250 most abundant clonotypes of each sample were used in subsequent analyses to reduce sampling bias. TCRdb reanalyzed the raw reads on its own, using fastp at Q25 for trimming and MiXCR for clone calling, and kept in-frame beta chains. Each CDR3 protein gets just one entry, which takes the most common genes and DNA from the rows behind it. The V and J calls reflect TCRdb's pipeline rather than the authors' work. This sample has about 64,000 distinct CDR3 sequences in its table, and roughly two thirds of those were observed once. The top ten clones comprise approximately 41% of the sample.

The sample holds many counts of this clonotype. This clone's antigen is unknown. Base qualities are not provided; no much larger clone lies one nucleotide away. Total RNA and DNA were co-extracted from around 20-30 mg of bulk tissue with the AllPrep DNA/RNA mini kit, without cell sorting. Surgical resection was performed in China between late 2015 and 2016 on five or six patients with histopathologically diagnosed primary liver carcinoma. At the time of sampling, the patients were treatment-naive and had chronic HBV infection. Each tumor was sampled at five spatially separated regions: the tumor centre plus the superior, inferior, left-lateral and right-lateral poles. According to histology, viable tumor cells made up more than 75% of every tumor sample. Each fresh piece of tumor and adjacent tissue was cut in two, with one half stored in RNAlater at -80 degrees C and the other half sent for histology.

The sequencing input was liver tumor tissue from sampling region 4. Read against the paper, the sample's cell subset or site label means: tumor region T4, right-lateral pole. The sequence derives from a man aged 40-50 years with primary liver carcinoma and hepatitis B virus infection.

CDR3 region: CAITEGAGELFF. The DNA sequence follows: TGTGCCATCACGGAGGGAGCCGGGGAGCTGTTTTTT. Rearrangement joined TRBV10-3 to TRBJ2-2; a tentative D call is TRBD2 (6 bases match). V was cut back by 7 bases and J by 6 bases, leaving a gap of 9 bases between them. The CDR3 starts with the cysteine, ends with the phenylalanine, and has 12 residues. The read is trimmed to its CDR3 DNA, 36 bases read in frame from base 1. From a lookup of the germline V gene, CDR1 and CDR2 are ENHRY and SYGVKD.